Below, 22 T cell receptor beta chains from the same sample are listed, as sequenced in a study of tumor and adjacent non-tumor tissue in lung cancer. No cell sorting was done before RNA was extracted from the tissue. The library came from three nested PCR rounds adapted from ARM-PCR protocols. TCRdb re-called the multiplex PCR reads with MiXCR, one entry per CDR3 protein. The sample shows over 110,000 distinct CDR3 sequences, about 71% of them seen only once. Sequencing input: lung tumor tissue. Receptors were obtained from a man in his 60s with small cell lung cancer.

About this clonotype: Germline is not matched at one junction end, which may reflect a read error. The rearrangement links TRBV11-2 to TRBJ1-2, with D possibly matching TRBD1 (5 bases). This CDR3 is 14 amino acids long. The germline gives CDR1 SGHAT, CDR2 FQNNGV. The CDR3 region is CASSLMRTWGGYTF. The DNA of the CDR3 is TGTGCCAGTAGCTTAATGCGGACATGGGGGGGCTACACCTTC.

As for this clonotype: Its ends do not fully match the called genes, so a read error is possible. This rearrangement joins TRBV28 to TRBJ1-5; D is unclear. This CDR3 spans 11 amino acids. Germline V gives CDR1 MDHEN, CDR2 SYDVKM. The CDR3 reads CTSSSIQPQHF. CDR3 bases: TGTACCAGCAGTTCTATTCAGCCCCAGCATTTT.

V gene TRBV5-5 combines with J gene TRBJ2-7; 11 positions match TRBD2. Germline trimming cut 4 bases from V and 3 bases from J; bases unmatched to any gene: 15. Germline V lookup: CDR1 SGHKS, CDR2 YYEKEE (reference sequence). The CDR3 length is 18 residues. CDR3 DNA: TGTGCCAGCAGCCTGACTAATCCCGGGACTAGCGGAGTCTACGAGCAGTACGTC. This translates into CASSLTNPGTSGVYEQYV.

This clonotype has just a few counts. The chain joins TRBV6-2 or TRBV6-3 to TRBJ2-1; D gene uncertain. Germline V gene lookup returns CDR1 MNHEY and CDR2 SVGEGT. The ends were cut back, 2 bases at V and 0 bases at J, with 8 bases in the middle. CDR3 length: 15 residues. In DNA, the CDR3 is TGTGCCAGCAGTTACGACTTGAGCTCCTACAATGAGCAGTTCTTC. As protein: CASSYDLSSYNEQFF.

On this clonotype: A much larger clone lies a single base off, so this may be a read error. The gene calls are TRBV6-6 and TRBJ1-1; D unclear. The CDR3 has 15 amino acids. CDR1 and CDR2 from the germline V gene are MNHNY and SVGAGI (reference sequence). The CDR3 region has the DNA TGTACCAGCAGTTACTCCAGCGGCAGCAACACTGAAGCTTTCTTT. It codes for CTSSYSSGSNTEAFF.

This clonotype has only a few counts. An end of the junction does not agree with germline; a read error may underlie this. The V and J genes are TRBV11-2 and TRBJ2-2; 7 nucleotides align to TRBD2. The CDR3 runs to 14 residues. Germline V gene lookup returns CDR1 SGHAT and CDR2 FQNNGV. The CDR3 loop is CASSVLAETGELFF. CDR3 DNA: TGTGCCAGCAGCGTTCTAGCGGAGACCGGGGAACTGTTTTTT.

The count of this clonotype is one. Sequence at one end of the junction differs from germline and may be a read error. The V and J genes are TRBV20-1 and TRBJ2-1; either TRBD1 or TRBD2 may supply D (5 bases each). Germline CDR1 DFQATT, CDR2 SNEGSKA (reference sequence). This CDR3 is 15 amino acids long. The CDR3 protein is CSTRAGGAKCGEQFF. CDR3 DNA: TGCAGTACTAGAGCTGGGGGAGCTAAGTGTGGTGAGCAGTTCTTC.

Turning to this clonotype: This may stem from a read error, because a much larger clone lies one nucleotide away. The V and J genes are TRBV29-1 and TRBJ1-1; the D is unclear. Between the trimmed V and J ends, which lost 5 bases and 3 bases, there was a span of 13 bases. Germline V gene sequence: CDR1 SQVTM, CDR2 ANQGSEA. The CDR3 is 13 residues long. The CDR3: CSVRTGSDTEAFF. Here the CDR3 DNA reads TGCAGCGTTCGCACGGGGAGTGACACTGAAGCTTTCTTT.

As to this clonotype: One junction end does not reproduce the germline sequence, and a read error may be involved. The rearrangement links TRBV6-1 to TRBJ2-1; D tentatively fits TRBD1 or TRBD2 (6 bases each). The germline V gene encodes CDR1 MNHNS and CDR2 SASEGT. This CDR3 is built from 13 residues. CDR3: CVSRGLDYNEQFF. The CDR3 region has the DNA TGTGTCAGCAGGGGACTCGACTACAATGAGCAATTCTTC.

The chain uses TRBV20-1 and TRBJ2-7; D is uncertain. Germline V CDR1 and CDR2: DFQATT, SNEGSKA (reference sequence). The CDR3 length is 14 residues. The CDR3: CSANALVPPYDQCV. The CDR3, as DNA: TGCAGTGCTAATGCGCTAGTACCCCCCTACGATCAGTGCGTC.

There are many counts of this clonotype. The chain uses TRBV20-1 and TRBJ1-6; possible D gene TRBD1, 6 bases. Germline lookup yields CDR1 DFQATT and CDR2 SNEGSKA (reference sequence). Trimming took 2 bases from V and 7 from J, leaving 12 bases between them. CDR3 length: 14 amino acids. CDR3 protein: CSARQGTLNSPLHF. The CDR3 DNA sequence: TGCAGTGCTAGACAGGGGACCCTAAATTCACCCCTCCACTTT.

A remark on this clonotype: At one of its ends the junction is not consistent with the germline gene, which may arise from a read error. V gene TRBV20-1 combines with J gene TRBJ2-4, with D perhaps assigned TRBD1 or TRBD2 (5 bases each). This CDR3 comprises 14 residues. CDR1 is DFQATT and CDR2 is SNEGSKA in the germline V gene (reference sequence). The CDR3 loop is CSVTGAAVGNIQYF. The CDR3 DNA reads TGTAGTGTGACCGGGGCAGCTGTGGGAAACATTCAGTACTTC.

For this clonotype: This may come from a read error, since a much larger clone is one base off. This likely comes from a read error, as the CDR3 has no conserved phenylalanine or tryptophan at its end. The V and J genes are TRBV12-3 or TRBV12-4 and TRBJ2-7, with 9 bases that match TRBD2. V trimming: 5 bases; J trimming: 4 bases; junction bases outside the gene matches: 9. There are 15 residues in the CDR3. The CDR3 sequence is CASSPVAGVEYEQYL. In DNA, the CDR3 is TGTGCCAGCAGTCCCGTAGCGGGGGTGGAGTACGAGCAGTACTTA.

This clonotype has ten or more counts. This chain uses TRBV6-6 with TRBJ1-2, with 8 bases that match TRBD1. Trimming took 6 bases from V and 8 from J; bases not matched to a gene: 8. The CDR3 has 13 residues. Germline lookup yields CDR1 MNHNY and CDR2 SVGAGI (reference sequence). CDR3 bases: TGTGCCAGCAGGGACCGACAGGGGATGGGCTACACCTTC. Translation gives CASRDRQGMGYTF.

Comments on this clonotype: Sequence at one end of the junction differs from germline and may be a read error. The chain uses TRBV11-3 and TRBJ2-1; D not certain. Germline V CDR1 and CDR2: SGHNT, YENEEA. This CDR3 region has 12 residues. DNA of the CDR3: TGTGCCAACAGCTTATTAGAGTATGAGCAGTTCTTC. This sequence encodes CANSLLEYEQFF.

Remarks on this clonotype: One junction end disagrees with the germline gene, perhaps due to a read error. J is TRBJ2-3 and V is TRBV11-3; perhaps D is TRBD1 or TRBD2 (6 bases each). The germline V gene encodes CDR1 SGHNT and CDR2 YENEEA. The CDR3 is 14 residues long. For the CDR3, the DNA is TGTACCAGCAGCTTCGAGGGGATCGGCGGGACACAGTATTTT. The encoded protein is CTSSFEGIGGTQYF.

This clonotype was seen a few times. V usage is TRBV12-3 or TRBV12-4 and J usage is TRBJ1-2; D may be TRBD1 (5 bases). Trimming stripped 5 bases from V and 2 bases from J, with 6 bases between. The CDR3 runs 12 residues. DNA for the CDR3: TGTGCCAGCAGTCAGGGAAACTATGGCTACACCTTC. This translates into CASSQGNYGYTF.

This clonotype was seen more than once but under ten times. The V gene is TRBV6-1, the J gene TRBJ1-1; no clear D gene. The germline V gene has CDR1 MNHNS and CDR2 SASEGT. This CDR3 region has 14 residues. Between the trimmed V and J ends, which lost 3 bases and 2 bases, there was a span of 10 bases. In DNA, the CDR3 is TGTGCCAGCAGTGACCGAGGGAGCAACACTGAAGCTTTCTTT. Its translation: CASSDRGSNTEAFF.

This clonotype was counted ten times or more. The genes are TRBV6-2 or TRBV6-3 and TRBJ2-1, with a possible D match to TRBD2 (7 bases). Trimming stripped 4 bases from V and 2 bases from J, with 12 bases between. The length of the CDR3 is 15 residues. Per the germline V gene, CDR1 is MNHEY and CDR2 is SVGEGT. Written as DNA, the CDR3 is TGTGCCAGCAGTTTGGAAGGGGGGGCCTACAATGAGCAGTTCTTC. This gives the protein CASSLEGGAYNEQFF.

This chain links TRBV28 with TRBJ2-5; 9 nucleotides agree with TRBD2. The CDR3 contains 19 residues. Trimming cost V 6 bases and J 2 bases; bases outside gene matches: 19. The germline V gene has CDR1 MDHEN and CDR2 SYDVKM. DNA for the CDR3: TGTGCCAGCAGCCTTTTAGGGGTGAGCGGGAGGACGGGACAAGAGACCCAGTACTTC. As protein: CASSLLGVSGRTGQETQYF.

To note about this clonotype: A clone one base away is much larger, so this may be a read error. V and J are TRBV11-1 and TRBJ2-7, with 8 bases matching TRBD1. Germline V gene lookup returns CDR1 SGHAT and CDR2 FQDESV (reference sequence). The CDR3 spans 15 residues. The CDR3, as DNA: TGTGCCAACAGCCAGGACAGGGACGCCTCCTACGAGCAGTACTTC. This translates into CANSQDRDASYEQYF.

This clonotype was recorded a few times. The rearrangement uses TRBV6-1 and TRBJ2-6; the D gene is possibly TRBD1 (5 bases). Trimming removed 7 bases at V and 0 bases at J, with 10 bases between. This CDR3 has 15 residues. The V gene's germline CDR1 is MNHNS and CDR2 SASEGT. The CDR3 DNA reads TGTGCCAGCACCCCTAGGGGCTCTGGGGCCAACGTCCTGACTTTC. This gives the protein CASTPRGSGANVLTF.